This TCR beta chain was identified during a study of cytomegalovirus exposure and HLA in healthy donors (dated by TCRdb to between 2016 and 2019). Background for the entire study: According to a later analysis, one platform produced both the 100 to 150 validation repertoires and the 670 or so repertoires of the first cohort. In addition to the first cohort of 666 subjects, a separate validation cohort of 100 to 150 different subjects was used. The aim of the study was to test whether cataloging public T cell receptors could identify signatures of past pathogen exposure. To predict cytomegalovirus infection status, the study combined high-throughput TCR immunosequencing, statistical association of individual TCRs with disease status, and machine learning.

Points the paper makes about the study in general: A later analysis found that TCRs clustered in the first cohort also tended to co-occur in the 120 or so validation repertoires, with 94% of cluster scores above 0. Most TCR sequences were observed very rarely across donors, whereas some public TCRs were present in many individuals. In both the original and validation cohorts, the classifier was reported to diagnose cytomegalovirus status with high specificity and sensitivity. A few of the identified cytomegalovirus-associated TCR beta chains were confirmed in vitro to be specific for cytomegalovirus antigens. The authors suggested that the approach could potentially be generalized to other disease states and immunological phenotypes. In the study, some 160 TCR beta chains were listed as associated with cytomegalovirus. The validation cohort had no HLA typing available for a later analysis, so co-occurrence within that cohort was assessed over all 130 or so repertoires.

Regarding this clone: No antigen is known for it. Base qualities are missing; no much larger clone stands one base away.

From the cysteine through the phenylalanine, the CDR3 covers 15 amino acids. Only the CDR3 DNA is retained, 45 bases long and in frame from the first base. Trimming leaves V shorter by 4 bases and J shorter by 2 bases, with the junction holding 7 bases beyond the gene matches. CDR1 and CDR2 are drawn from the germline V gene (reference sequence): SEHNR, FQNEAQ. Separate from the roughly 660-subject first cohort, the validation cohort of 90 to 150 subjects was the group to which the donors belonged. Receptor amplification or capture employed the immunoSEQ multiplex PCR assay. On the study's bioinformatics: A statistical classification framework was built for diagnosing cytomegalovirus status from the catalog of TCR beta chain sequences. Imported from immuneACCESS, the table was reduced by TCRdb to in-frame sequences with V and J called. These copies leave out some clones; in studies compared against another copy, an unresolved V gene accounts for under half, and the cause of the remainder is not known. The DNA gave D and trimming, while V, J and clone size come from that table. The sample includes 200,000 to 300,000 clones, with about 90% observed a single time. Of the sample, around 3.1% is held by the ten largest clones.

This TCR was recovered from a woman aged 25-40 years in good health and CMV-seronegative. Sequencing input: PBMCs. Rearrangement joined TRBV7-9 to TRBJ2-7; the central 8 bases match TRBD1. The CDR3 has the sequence CASSSPGQATYEQYF. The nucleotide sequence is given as TGTGCCAGCAGCTCTCCGGGACAGGCAACCTACGAGCAGTACTTC.